The source of this T cell receptor (beta chain) is a study of identical twins. V was cut by 3 bases and J by 2 bases, with 11 bases left in between. The CDR3 has 14 residues. The germline V gene encodes CDR1 LGHNT and CDR2 FRNRAP. This clonotype has a handful of counts. The antigen is unknown. TCRdb reprocessed the 5' RACE reads via MiXCR and lists one record per CDR3 protein. Of roughly 240,000 distinct CDR3 sequences in the sample, approximately 7% are singletons; the top ten hold roughly 3.6%. General study results and limits: Models underestimated TCR alpha sharing (out-of-frame) in monozygotic twins. Sequences that were out-of-frame, alpha and twin-shared displayed an excess of low generation probability. The abundant beta clonotypes from cord blood had fewer insertions, and memory repertoires had none of this.

These sequences were also reported in another study, on yellow fever vaccine responses in identical twins.

This clonotype was obtained from a woman aged 18-29 years in good health. The chain employs TRBV12-5 and TRBJ2-7, with D perhaps matching TRBD1 (6 bases). Material for sequencing was memory (CD45RO+) T cells sorted from blood. DNA for the CDR3: TGTGCTAGTGGTTTCGGGGACATTGCCTACGAGCAGTACTTC. Translating it yields CASGFGDIAYEQYF.